This TCR beta chain stems from a study of T cells in Graves' hyperthyroidism and ophthalmopathy. General study points: Within blood appeared most thyroid clonotypes that had expanded above 0.001. Ophthalmopathy was model-predicted a median roughly 6.2 months pre-onset.

In patients aged 18 to 65, hyperthyroidism was newly diagnosed, with duration under 2 months. Fresh peripheral blood, about 9.6 ml, yielded the PBMCs. At least ten counts were recorded for this clonotype. Its specificity is not known. TCR beta CDR3 sequences were amplified from RNA transcripts. The primer set for the first-round RT-PCR of the TCR CDR3 was HTBI. TCRdb re-derived calls from the multiplex PCR reads in MiXCR, one entry per CDR3 protein. Among roughly 420,000 distinct CDR3 sequences listed, roughly 14% were seen once. Deletions cut 5 bases from V and 7 bases from J, with 17 bases between. This CDR3 is 15 amino acids long.

V usage is TRBV12-3 or TRBV12-4 and J usage is TRBJ1-4, with D tentatively TRBD1 (5 bases). The sequencing input was blood. The source is a woman aged 18-29 years with Graves' hyperthyroidism. The CDR3 bases are TGTGCCAGCAGTCCTTACTCGAGGGGTGGTGAAAAACTGTTTTTT. Translation gives CASSPYSRGGEKLFF.